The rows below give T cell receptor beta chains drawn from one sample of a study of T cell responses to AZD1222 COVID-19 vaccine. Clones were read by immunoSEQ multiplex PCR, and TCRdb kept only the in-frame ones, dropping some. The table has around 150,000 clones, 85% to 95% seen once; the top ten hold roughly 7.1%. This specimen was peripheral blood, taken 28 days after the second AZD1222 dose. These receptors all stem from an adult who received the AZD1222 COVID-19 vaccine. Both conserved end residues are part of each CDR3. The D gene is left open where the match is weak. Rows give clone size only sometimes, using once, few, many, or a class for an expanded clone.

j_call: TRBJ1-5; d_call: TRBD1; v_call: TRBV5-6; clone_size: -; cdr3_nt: TGTGCCAGCAGCATTACCGGGACAGTTAGCAATCAGCCCCAGCATTTT; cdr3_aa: CASSITGTVSNQPQHF
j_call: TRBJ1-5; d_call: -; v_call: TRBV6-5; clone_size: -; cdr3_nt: TGTGCCTTAGGGTGGGGAAGCAATCAGCCCCAGCATTTT; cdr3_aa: CALGWGSNQPQHF
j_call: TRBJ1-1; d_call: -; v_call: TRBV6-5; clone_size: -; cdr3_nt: TGTGCCAGCAGTACCGTCGCCGCAGGGCGCACTGAAGCTTTCTTT; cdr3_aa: CASSTVAAGRTEAFF
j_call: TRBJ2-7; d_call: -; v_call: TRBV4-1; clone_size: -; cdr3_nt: TGCGCCAGCAGCCAAGTGGGGAACGAGCAGTACTTC; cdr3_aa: CASSQVGNEQYF
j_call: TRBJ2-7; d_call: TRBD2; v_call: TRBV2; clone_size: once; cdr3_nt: TGTGCCAGCAGTGATTTGCGGGGGTACGAGCAGTACTTC; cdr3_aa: CASSDLRGYEQYF
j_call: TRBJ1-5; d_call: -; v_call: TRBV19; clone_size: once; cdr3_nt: TGTGCCAGTAGTATAAGCCAATTTAGCAATCAGCCCCAGCATTTT; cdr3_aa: CASSISQFSNQPQHF
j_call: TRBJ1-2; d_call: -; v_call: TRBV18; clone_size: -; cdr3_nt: TGTGCCAGCTCCCCAGGGGTCGTCTATGGCTACACCTTC; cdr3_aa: CASSPGVVYGYTF
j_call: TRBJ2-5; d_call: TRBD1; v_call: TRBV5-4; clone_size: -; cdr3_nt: TGTGCCAGCCGAACAGGGGTGCAAGAGACCCAGTACTTC; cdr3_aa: CASRTGVQETQYF
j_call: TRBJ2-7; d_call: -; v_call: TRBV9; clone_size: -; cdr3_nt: TGTGCCAGCAGCGTAGATTTAGGGCGAAACGAGCAGTACTTC; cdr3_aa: CASSVDLGRNEQYF
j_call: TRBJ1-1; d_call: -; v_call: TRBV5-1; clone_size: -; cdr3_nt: TGCGCCAGCAGCTCGGAAGCGTTTACTGAAGCTTTCTTT; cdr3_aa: CASSSEAFTEAFF
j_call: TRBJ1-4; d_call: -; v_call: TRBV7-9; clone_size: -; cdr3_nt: TGTGCCAGCAGCTCCCCTGGGGCTCACGGGAATGAAAAACTGTTTTTT; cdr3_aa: CASSSPGAHGNEKLFF
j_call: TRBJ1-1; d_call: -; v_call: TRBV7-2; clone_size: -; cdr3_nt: TGTGCCAGCAGCTTAGGGCTTGGCATGGGGAACACTGAAGCTTTCTTT; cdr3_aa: CASSLGLGMGNTEAFF
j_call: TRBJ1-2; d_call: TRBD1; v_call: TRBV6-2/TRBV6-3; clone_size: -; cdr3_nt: TGTGCCAGCAGTCCCTCCCGAGGGGGCGCGGGTGGCTACACCTTC; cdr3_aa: CASSPSRGGAGGYTF
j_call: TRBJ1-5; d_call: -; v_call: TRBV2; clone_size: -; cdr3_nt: TGTGCCAGCAGTGTCAGAGTTAGCAATCAGCCCCAGCATTTT; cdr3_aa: CASSVRVSNQPQHF
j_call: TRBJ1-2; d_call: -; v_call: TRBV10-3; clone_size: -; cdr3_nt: TGTGCCATCAGTGAGTCTGGGTATGGCTACACCTTC; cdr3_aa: CAISESGYGYTF
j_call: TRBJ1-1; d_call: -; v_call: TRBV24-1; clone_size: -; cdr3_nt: TGTGCCACCAGTGACCCCCGACAGGCCCGGTGGGCTGAAGCTTTCTTT; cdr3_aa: CATSDPRQARWAEAFF
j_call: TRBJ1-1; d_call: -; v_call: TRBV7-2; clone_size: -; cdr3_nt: TGTGCCAGCAGCCTATATACGGCAATCTACACTGAAGCTTTCTTT; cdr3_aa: CASSLYTAIYTEAFF
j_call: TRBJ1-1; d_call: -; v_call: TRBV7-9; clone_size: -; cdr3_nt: TGTGCCAGCAGCGACGTGAACACTGAAGCTTTCTTT; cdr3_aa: CASSDVNTEAFF
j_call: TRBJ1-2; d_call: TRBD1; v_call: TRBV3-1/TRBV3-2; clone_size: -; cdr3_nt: TGTGCCAGCAGCCCACGACCGGGACAGGGTTATGGCTACACCTTC; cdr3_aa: CASSPRPGQGYGYTF
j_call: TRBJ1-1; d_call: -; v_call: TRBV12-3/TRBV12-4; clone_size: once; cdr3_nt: TGTGCCAGCAACAGACCGAACACTGAAGCTTTCTTT; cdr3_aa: CASNRPNTEAFF
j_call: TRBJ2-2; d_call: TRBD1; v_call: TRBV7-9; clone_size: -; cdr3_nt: TGTGCCAACTCACCGGACAGGGGATTCACCGGGGAGCTGTTTTTT; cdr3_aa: CANSPDRGFTGELFF
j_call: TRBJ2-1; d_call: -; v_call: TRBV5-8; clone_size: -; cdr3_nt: TGTGCCAGCAGCTTGGGACCGAACAATGAGCAGTTCTTC; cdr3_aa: CASSLGPNNEQFF
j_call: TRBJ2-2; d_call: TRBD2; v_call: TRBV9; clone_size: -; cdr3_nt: TGTGCCAGCAGCTCCCGGGGGGTAGACCCGAACACCGGGGAGCTGTTTTTT; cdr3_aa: CASSSRGVDPNTGELFF
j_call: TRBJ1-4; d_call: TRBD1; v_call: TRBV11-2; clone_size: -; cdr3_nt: TGTGCCAGCAGCTTAAGTCGGGGACAGGGTGGACCAACTAATGAAAAACTGTTTTTT; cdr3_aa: CASSLSRGQGGPTNEKLFF
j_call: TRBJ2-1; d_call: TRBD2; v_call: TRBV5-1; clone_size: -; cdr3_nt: TGCGCCAGCAGCTTAACGGGGGGGTTCAATGAGCAGTTCTTC; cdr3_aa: CASSLTGGFNEQFF
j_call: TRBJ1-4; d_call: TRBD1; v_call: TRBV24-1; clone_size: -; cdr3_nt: TGTGCCACCAGTGATCCGGGACAGGGTAATGAAAAACTGTTTTTT; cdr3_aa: CATSDPGQGNEKLFF
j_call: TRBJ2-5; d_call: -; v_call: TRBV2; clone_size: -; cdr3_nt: TGTGCCAGCAGTGAAGTAGAGACCCAGTACTTC; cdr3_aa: CASSEVETQYF
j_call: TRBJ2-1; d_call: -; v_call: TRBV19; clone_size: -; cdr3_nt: TGTGCCAGTCAAAGAGGAGTGACAGTCAATGAGCAGTTCTTC; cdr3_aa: CASQRGVTVNEQFF
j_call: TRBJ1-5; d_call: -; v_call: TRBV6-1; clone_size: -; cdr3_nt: TGTGCCAGCAGTGAAATGGCAGCTAATCAGCCCCAGCATTTT; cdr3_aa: CASSEMAANQPQHF
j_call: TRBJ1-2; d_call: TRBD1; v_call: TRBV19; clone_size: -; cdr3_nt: TGTGCCAGTAGTATAGGAGGGACAGGGACCTATGGCTACACCTTC; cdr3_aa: CASSIGGTGTYGYTF
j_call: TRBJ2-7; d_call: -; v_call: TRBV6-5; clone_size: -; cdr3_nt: TGTGCCAGCAGTTACTCAAGGCGAGCCTACGAGCAGTACTTC; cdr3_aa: CASSYSRRAYEQYF
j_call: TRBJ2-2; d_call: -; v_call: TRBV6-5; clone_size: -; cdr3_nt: TGTGCCAGCAGGGCAGGGGGAGGAACCGGGGAGCTGTTTTTT; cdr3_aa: CASRAGGGTGELFF
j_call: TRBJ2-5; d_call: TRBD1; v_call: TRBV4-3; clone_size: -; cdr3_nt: TGCGCCAGCAGCCAGGATGGACAGGGCTGGGAGACCCAGTACTTC; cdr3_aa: CASSQDGQGWETQYF
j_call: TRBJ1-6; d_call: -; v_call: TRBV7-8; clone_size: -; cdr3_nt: TGTGCCAGCAGCCCCACCTGGCAGGGCTTTAATTCACCCCTCCACTTT; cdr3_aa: CASSPTWQGFNSPLHF
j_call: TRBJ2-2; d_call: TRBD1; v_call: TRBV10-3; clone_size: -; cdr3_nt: TGTGCCATCTCTGGTCTGAACAGGGGGATACCCAACACCGGGGAGCTGTTTTTT; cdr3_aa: CAISGLNRGIPNTGELFF
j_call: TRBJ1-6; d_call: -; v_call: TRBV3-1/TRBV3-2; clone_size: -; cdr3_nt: TGTGCCAGCAGCCAAGAAACCGAAGGGGACTCACCCCTCCACTTT; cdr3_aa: CASSQETEGDSPLHF